This T cell receptor beta chain was found in a study of T-cell memory formation after mild COVID-19. Trimming at V came to 4 bases and at J to 0 bases, leaving 5 bases not matched to a gene. CDR1 SGHRS and CDR2 YFSETQ come from the germline V gene. The CDR3 covers 16 residues. Study-level results: Clones that got smaller from day 15 to 85 had even CD4/CD8, while clones growing later tipped toward CD4+. Several responding clones turned up in pre-infection memory, indicating that cross-reactive memory may have taken part.

Constant-segment primers served in 5'RACE that generated TCR alpha and TCR beta cDNA libraries bearing sample barcodes and UMIs. TCRdb fed the 5' RACE reads into MiXCR, producing one record per CDR3 protein. The data show around 340,000 distinct CDR3 sequences, 20% to 25% seen once. About this clonotype itself: Its antigen is undetermined.

The chain joins TRBV5-1 to TRBJ2-3; 10 positions agree with TRBD2. This sequence originates from an adult woman who had mild COVID-19 (a few samples of this study predate the infection). Cell type and time point are not known. Specimen: PBMCs or a T cell subset sorted from them (not recorded which). DNA of the CDR3: TGCGCCAGCAGCGCAACTAGCGGGGCGAGCACAGATACGCAGTATTTT. This gives the protein CASSATSGASTDTQYF.